This entry lists 28 T cell receptor beta chains sequenced from one sample in a study of OX40 agonist ivuxolimab in advanced cancers. The table came from immunoSEQ multiplex PCR; TCRdb's copy has only in-frame clones and leaves some out. The sample consists of tens of thousands of clones, around 90% of them appearing once. The sequenced sample was CD4+ or CD8+ T cells sorted from blood, obtained in a trial of the OX40 agonist ivuxolimab. All receptors come from an adult with an advanced solid tumor such as melanoma, head and neck, liver or kidney cancer.

The V call is TRBV9, the J call TRBJ1-1, with D possibly being TRBD1 (5 bases). The CDR3 contains 16 residues. Germline loops: CDR1 SGDLS, CDR2 YYNGEE. V was shortened by 5 bases and J by 1 base, with 18 bases between the two germline ends. CDR3 protein: CASRDNPGHQNTEAFF. In nucleotides, the CDR3 is TGTGCCAGCAGGGACAACCCCGGACACCAGAACACTGAAGCTTTCTTT.

This clone was observed a single time. The V gene is TRBV7-2, the J gene TRBJ2-7; D tentatively reads TRBD1 or TRBD2 (5 bases each). The CDR3 has 14 amino acids. The V end was cut by 5 bases, the J end by 4 bases, with 15 bases between. Per the germline V gene, CDR1 is SGHTA and CDR2 is FQGNSA. CDR3 bases: TGTGCCAGCAGCCCGGGGCTAGGAAAGTACGAGCAGTACGTC. It translates to CASSPGLGKYEQYV.

This chain connects TRBV5-4 to TRBJ1-4; 8 positions agree with TRBD1. The CDR3 consists of 15 residues. Germline loops: CDR1 SGHNT, CDR2 YYREEE (reference sequence). The J segment lost 11 bases and the V segment lost 4 bases, leaving 13 bases of the junction unmatched. The CDR3 protein is CASSQSVDREGKLFF. The DNA of the CDR3 is TGTGCCAGCAGCCAGTCTGTGGACAGGGAGGGGAAACTGTTTTTT.

This chain links TRBV30 with TRBJ1-2; D is ambiguous. Trimming stripped 1 base from V and 2 bases from J, with 11 bases between. The CDR3 runs to 14 residues. Germline CDR1 GTSNPN, CDR2 SVGIG (reference sequence). The CDR3 sequence: CAWSATDKNYGYTF. The CDR3 coding sequence is TGTGCCTGGAGTGCAACGGATAAAAACTATGGCTACACCTTC.

V gene TRBV4-3 combines with J gene TRBJ2-1; D remains unclear. Germline V gene lookup returns CDR1 LGHNA and CDR2 YSLEER. This CDR3 has 15 amino acids. V shed 0 bases and J shed 7 bases, with 13 bases lying between them. CDR3 in DNA: TGCGCCAGCAGCCAAGATGCCCGGCAGTATAATGAGCAGTTCTTC. Protein product: CASSQDARQYNEQFF.

The CDR3 region is CASSLLGGTGGPEAFF. In DNA, the CDR3 is TGTGCCAGCAGCTTATTGGGAGGGACAGGCGGACCCGAAGCTTTCTTT. The V call is TRBV11-3, the J call TRBJ1-1; 8 positions match TRBD1. The V and J ends lost 2 bases and 8 bases, in that order; junction bases with no gene match: 13. The CDR3 runs to 16 residues. Germline values: CDR1 SGHNT, CDR2 YENEEA.

This clone was recorded only once. The chain recombines TRBV7-9 with TRBJ2-1, with TRBD1 matching 12 bases. CDR1 is SEHNR and CDR2 is FQNEAQ in the germline V gene (reference sequence). With 3 bases clipped from V and 4 bases from J, the junction kept 1 base outside the gene matches. This CDR3 has 15 residues. DNA for the CDR3: TGTGCCAGCAGCTTGGGACAGGGGGCGTACAATGAGCAGTTCTTC. Its protein is CASSLGQGAYNEQFF. Based on the CDR3 plus reference TRBV7-9 and TRBJ2-1, the full variable domain is DTGVSQNPRHKITKRGQNVTFRCDPISEHNRLYWYRQTLGQGPEFLTYFQNEAQLEKSRLLSDRFSAERPKGSFSTLEIQRTEQGDSAMYLCASSLGQGAYNEQFFGPGTRLTVL.

The chain combines TRBV4-2 with TRBJ2-1; D is uncertain. Germline CDR1 reads LGHNA; CDR2 reads YNFKEQ. The CDR3 totals 17 residues. V was clipped by 0 bases and J by 0 bases, with 12 bases between them. CDR3 protein: CASSQDLWGSSYNEQFF. The CDR3 nucleotides read TGTGCCAGCAGCCAAGATCTATGGGGTAGCTCCTACAATGAGCAGTTCTTC.

The rearrangement uses TRBV29-1 and TRBJ2-1; D is possibly TRBD2 (7 bases). Germline loops: CDR1 SQVTM, CDR2 ANQGSEA. Trimming removed 6 bases from V and 0 bases from J, with 12 bases in between. There are 14 residues in the CDR3. Written as DNA, the CDR3 is TGCAGCGTGGACGGGGGGCCCTCCTACAATGAGCAGTTCTTC. This gives the protein CSVDGGPSYNEQFF.

The chain joins TRBV25-1 to TRBJ2-1; 7 nucleotides match TRBD1. The ends lost 10 bases at V and 4 bases at J; junction bases unmatched: 7. The germline V gene encodes CDR1 MGHDK and CDR2 SYGVNS. CDR3 size: 13 residues. The CDR3 spells CATRDSAYNEQFF. CDR3 in DNA: TGTGCCACCCGGGACAGCGCTTACAATGAGCAGTTCTTC.

The DNA of the CDR3 is TGTGCCAGCAGTTTATTGGGTGGGGGGGGCCAATTCTTC. Translated, it gives CASSLLGGGGQFF. The chain is built from TRBV27 and TRBJ2-1; D possibly corresponds to TRBD2 (7 bases). This CDR3 spans 13 amino acids. Trimming took off 1 base at V and 16 bases at J, with 17 bases between the two ends. Germline CDR1 reads MNHEY; CDR2 reads SMNVEV (reference sequence).

The chain recombines TRBV4-3 with TRBJ1-3; D is unresolved. Germline values: CDR1 LGHNA, CDR2 YSLEER. Trimming cost V 0 bases and J 0 bases, with 6 bases left between them. This CDR3 comprises 15 residues. The chain's CDR3 is CASSQDPNSGNTIYF. CDR3 coding DNA: TGCGCCAGCAGCCAAGATCCCAACTCTGGAAACACCATATATTTT.

The chain joins TRBV7-6 to TRBJ1-1; D remains ambiguous. There are 15 residues in the CDR3. Trimming removed 2 bases at V and 1 base at J, with 11 bases between. The germline CDR1 and CDR2 sequences are SGHVS and FNYEAQ. The chain's CDR3 is CASSLRRAKNTEAFF. CDR3 nucleotides: TGTGCCAGCAGCTTACGACGGGCAAAGAACACTGAAGCTTTCTTT.

V usage is TRBV7-6 and J usage is TRBJ2-7; 10 nucleotides line up with TRBD1. The CDR3 extends over 14 amino acids. The germline V gene has CDR1 SGHVS and CDR2 FNYEAQ. The junction had 4 bases not matched to a gene; V was cut back by 5 bases and J by 3 bases. The CDR3 region is CASSAGQGIYEQYF. The CDR3 nucleotides read TGTGCCAGCAGCGCGGGACAGGGGATCTACGAGCAGTACTTC.

The chain joins TRBV2 to TRBJ1-4; possible D gene TRBD1, 6 bases. V dropped 1 base and J dropped 7 bases, with 16 bases sitting between them. The CDR3 covers 16 residues. In germline, CDR1 is SNHLY, CDR2 FYNNEI. CDR3 bases: TGTGCCAGCAGTGAAGACCCAGGGGCCGCGGGTGAAAAACTGTTTTTT. This sequence encodes CASSEDPGAAGEKLFF.

The rearrangement links TRBV19 to TRBJ1-4, with TRBD1 identical over 8 bases. CDR1 and CDR2 from the germline V gene are LNHDA and SQIVND (reference sequence). The trim removed 4 bases at V and 8 bases at J, leaving 12 bases unmatched. The CDR3 runs to 16 residues. The CDR3 here is CASSSIGQGVEEKLFF. The DNA of the CDR3 is TGTGCCAGTAGTAGTATAGGACAGGGAGTTGAAGAAAAACTGTTTTTT.

This clone came up once. This chain links TRBV29-1 with TRBJ1-1, with 9 bases matching TRBD1. CDR3 length: 14 amino acids. The J segment lost 1 base and the V segment lost 5 bases, leaving 5 bases of the junction unmatched. Germline-derived CDR1 and CDR2 are SQVTM and ANQGSEA. As DNA, the CDR3 is TGCAGCGTTACGGGACAGGGATCGAACACTGAAGCTTTCTTT. Amino acid sequence: CSVTGQGSNTEAFF.

V and J are TRBV6-5 and TRBJ2-7; 8 nucleotides line up with TRBD1. Trimming removed 0 bases from V and 5 bases from J; junction bases left unmatched: 3. The CDR3 extends over 14 amino acids. In germline, CDR1 is MNHEY, CDR2 SVGAGI. The CDR3 bases are TGTGCCAGCAGTTACTCGGTGACAGGGGACGAGCAGTACTTC. This sequence encodes CASSYSVTGDEQYF.

The sample holds a few counts of this clone. This sequence joins TRBV7-9 and TRBJ1-3; perhaps TRBD1 as D (5 bases). The CDR3 consists of 15 residues. In germline, CDR1 is SEHNR, CDR2 FQNEAQ (reference sequence). Between the trimmed V and J ends, which lost 5 bases and 6 bases, there was a span of 17 bases. CDR3: CASSLKAGLVNTIYF. CDR3 bases: TGTGCCAGCAGCCTAAAAGCAGGGTTGGTAAACACCATATATTTT.

This chain connects TRBV6-5 to TRBJ1-1, with D maybe TRBD1 (6 bases). V was shortened by 6 bases and J by 4 bases, with 15 bases between the two germline ends. CDR1 is MNHEY and CDR2 is SVGAGI in the germline V gene. CDR3 length: 14 residues. The CDR3 is CASRQGGVTTEAFF. As DNA, the CDR3 is TGTGCCAGCAGACAGGGAGGAGTGACCACTGAAGCTTTCTTT.

J is TRBJ2-1 and V is TRBV9, with 9 nucleotides matching TRBD2. Per germline, CDR1 SGDLS and CDR2 YYNGEE. V shed 0 bases, J shed 3 bases, and the junction held 4 bases outside the gene matches. The CDR3 covers 16 residues. The CDR3 sequence is CASSVAGSGGYNEQFF. CDR3 bases: TGTGCCAGCAGCGTAGCTGGTAGCGGGGGCTACAATGAGCAGTTCTTC.

The rearrangement joins TRBV7-9 to TRBJ2-7; D remains ambiguous. V was shortened by 1 base and J by 0 bases, with 10 bases between the two germline ends. Germline-derived CDR1 and CDR2 are SEHNR and FQNEAQ (reference sequence). CDR3 length equals 15 residues. The CDR3 DNA follows: TGTGCCAGCAGCTTAGGGCAGGAGAGCTCCTACGAGCAGTACTTC. Residues: CASSLGQESSYEQYF.

The chain uses TRBV7-2 and TRBJ2-3; D possibly matches TRBD1 or TRBD2 (5 bases each). The germline gives CDR1 SGHTA, CDR2 FQGNSA. V dropped 5 bases and J dropped 9 bases, with 12 bases sitting between them. The CDR3 sequence is 12 residues long. This chain's CDR3 is CASSPQRGTQYF. CDR3 sequence (DNA): TGTGCCAGCAGCCCCCAACGGGGCACGCAGTATTTT.

V gene TRBV5-1 combines with J gene TRBJ2-4, with 10 positions matching TRBD1. V lost 2 bases, J lost 3 bases, and 5 bases stayed unmatched. Germline values: CDR1 SGHRS, CDR2 YFSETQ. This CDR3 contains 16 residues. The CDR3 nucleotides read TGCGCCAGCAGCTTAGGGGACAGGGGAGTCAAAAACATTCAGTACTTC. Its translation is CASSLGDRGVKNIQYF.

V and J are TRBV4-3 and TRBJ1-1, with D unclear. The CDR3 is 13 residues long. Germline lookup yields CDR1 LGHNA and CDR2 YSLEER. V lost 1 base to trimming and J lost 1 base, with 4 bases between them. The CDR3 sequence is CASSQARNTEAFF. The CDR3 bases are TGCGCCAGCAGCCAAGCCAGGAACACTGAAGCTTTCTTT.

This clone counts as medium-sized (0.01 to 0.1%). The V call is TRBV4-3, the J call TRBJ2-1; a weak D match, TRBD1 (6 bases). Germline V gene lookup returns CDR1 LGHNA and CDR2 YSLEER. Trimming pared 0 bases from V and 0 bases from J, leaving 12 bases between. The length of the CDR3 is 17 residues. The CDR3 sequence: CASSQESGTTSYNEQFF. For the CDR3, the DNA is TGCGCCAGCAGCCAAGAGTCCGGGACAACCTCCTACAATGAGCAGTTCTTC.

This chain links TRBV19 with TRBJ1-1; no firm D call. This CDR3 has 13 residues. Trimming left V 6 bases short and J 4 bases short, with 12 bases between. The V gene's germline CDR1 is LNHDA and CDR2 SQIVND (reference sequence). The chain's CDR3 is CASSPVPGTEAFF. The CDR3, as DNA: TGTGCCAGTAGCCCCGTTCCGGGCACTGAAGCTTTCTTT.

The sample holds one count of this clone. This rearrangement joins TRBV10-2 to TRBJ1-4; 7 nucleotides match TRBD1. Germline trimming cut 3 bases from V and 5 bases from J; bases unmatched to any gene: 6. The length of the CDR3 is 15 residues. The germline V gene encodes CDR1 WSHSY and CDR2 SAAADI. The CDR3 nucleotides read TGCGCCAGCAGTGAATCAGGGGGGAACAATGAAAAACTGTTTTTT. Translated, it gives CASSESGGNNEKLFF.